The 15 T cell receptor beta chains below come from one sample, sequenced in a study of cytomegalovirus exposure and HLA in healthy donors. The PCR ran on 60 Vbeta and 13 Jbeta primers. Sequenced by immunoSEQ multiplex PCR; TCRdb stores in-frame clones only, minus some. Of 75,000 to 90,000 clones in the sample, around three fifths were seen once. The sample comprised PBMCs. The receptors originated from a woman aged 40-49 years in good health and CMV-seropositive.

In DNA form, the CDR3 reads TGTGCCAGCAGCTTGCCCCTAGCGGGAGCAGATACGCAGTATTTT. Its protein is CASSLPLAGADTQYF. This chain joins TRBV5-4 and TRBJ2-3; 10 positions agree with TRBD2. The CDR3 consists of 15 residues. V shed 1 base and J 4 bases; nucleotides not matched to a gene: 3. The germline V gene encodes CDR1 SGHNT and CDR2 YYREEE (reference sequence).

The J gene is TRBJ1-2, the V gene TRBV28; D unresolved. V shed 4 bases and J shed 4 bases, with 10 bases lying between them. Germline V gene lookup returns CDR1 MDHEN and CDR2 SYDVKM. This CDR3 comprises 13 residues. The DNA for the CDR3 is TGTGCCAGCAGTTCCCACTCCGGCTATGGCTACACCTTC. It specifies CASSSHSGYGYTF.

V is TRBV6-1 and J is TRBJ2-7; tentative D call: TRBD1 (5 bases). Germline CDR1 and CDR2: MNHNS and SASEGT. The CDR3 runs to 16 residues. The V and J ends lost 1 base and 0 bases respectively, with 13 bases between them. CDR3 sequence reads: CASSEGLQGPSYEQYF. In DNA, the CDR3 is TGTGCCAGCAGTGAAGGGTTGCAGGGCCCCTCCTACGAGCAGTACTTC.

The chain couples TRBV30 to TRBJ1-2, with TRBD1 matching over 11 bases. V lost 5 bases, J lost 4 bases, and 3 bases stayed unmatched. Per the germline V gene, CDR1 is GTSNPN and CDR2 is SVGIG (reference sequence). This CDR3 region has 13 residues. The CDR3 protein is CAWGTGGRYGYTF. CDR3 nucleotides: TGTGCCTGGGGGACAGGGGGACGCTATGGCTACACCTTC. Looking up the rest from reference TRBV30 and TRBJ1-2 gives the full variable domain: SQTIHQWPATLVQPVGSPLSLECTVEGTSNPNLYWYRQAAGRGLQLLFYSVGIGQISSEVPQNLSASRPQDRQFILSSKKLLLSDSGFYLCAWGTGGRYGYTFGSGTRLTVV.

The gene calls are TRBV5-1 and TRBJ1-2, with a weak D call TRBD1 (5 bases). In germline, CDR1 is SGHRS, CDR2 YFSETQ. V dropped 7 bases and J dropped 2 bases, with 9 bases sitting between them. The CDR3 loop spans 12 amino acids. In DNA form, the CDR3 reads TGCGCCAGCGGGGAGGGGAACTATGGCTACACCTTC. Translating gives CASGEGNYGYTF.

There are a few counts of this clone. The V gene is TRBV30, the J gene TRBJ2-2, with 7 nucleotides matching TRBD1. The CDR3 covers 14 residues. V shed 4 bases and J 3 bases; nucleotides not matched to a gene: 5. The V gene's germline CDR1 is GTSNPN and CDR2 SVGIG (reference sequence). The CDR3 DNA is TGTGCCTGGACACAGGGGTTGGACACCGGGGAGCTGTTTTTT. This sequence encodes CAWTQGLDTGELFF.

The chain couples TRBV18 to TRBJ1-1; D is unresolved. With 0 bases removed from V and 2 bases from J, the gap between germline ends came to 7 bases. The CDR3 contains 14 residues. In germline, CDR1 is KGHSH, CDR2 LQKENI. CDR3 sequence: CASSPPPGNTEAFF. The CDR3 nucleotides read TGTGCCAGCTCACCACCCCCAGGTAACACTGAAGCTTTCTTT.

The CDR3 reads CASSPPGTSGRRGFF. The CDR3 region has the DNA TGTGCCAGCAGCCCTCCCGGGACTAGCGGGAGGAGGGGGTTCTTC. The J gene is TRBJ2-1, the V gene TRBV7-2, with TRBD2 matching over 15 bases. Germline assignment: CDR1 SGHTA and CDR2 FQGNSA. The CDR3 runs to 15 residues. Losses at the gene ends were 5 bases for V and 15 bases for J; bases not matched to a gene: 11.

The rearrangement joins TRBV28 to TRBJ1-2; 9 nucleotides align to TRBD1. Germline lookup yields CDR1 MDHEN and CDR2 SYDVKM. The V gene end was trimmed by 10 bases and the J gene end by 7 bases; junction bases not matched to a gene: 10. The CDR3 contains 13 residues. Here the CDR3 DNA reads TGTGCCACCGGACAGGGGATACGAATTGGCTACACCTTC. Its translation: CATGQGIRIGYTF.

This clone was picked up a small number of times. The CDR3 DNA follows: TGTGCCAGCAAAGGGGGCGGGGAGCTGTTTTTT. It specifies CASKGGGELFF. V usage is TRBV2 and J usage is TRBJ2-2; a possible D gene is TRBD1 (6 bases). The CDR3 runs to 11 residues. The germline CDR1 and CDR2 sequences are SNHLY and FYNNEI. Trimming removed 7 bases at V and 7 bases at J, with 7 bases between. The full variable domain, its missing parts supplied by reference TRBV2 and TRBJ2-2, is EPEVTQTPSHQVTQMGQEVILRCVPISNHLYFYWYRQILGQKVEFLVSFYNNEISEKSEIFDDQFSVERPDGSNFTLKIRSTKLEDSAMYFCASKGGGELFFGEGSRLTVL.

The CDR3 protein is CASRPPGAGELFF. The CDR3 nucleotides read TGTGCCAGCAGGCCCCCCGGGGCCGGGGAGCTGTTTTTT. The rearrangement joins TRBV28 to TRBJ2-2; tentative D call: TRBD2 (5 bases). The CDR3 sequence is 13 residues long. V lost 6 bases, J lost 6 bases, and 11 bases lay in between. CDR1 MDHEN and CDR2 SYDVKM come from the germline V gene.

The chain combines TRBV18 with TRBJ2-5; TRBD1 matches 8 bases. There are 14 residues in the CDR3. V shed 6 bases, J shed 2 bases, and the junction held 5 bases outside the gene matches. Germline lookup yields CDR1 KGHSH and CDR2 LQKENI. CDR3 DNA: TGTGCCAGCTCCCAAAACAGGGGGCAAGAGACCCAGTACTTC. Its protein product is CASSQNRGQETQYF. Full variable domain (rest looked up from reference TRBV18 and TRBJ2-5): NAGVMQNPRHLVRRRGQEARLRCSPMKGHSHVYWYRQLPEEGLKFMVYLQKENIIDESGMPKERFSAEFPKEGPSILRIQQVVRGDSAAYFCASSQNRGQETQYFGPGTRLLVL.

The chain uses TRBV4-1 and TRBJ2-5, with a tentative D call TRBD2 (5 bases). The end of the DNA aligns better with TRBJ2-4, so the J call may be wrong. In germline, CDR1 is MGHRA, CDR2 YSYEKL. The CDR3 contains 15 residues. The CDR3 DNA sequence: TGCGCCAGCAGCCCGGAGGAGGACCCTCGGAACATTCAGTACTTC. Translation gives CASSPEEDPRNIQYF.

The CDR3: CASSQGGLFGGEFF. The CDR3, as DNA: TGTGCCAGCAGCCAAGGTGGTTTGTTTGGGGGGGAATTCTTC. J is TRBJ2-1 and V is TRBV4-2, with TRBD2 matching 7 bases. The CDR3 length is 14 residues. The germline V gene encodes CDR1 LGHNA and CDR2 YNFKEQ. V lost 1 base to trimming and J lost 16 bases; unmatched junction nucleotides: 13.

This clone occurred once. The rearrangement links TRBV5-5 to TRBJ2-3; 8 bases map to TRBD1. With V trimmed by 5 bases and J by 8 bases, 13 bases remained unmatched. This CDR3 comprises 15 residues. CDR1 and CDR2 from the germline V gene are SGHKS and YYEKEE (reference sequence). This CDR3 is CASSRTDRVSGTQYF. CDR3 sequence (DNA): TGTGCCAGCAGTAGAACGGACAGGGTCTCGGGTACGCAGTATTTT.